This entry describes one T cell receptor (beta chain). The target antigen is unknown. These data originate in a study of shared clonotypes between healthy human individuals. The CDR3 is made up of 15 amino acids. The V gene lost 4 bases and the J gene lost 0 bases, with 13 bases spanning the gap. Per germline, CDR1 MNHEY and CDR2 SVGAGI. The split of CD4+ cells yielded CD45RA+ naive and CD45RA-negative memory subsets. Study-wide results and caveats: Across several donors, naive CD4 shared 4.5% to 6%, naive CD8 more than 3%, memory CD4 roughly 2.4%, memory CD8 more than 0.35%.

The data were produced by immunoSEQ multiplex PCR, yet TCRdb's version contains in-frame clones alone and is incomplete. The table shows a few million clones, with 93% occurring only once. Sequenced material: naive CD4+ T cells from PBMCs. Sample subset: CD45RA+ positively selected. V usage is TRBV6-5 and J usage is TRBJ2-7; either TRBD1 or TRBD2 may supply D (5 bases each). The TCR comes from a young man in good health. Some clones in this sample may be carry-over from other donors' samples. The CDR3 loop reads CASSLRGASSYEQYF. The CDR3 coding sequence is TGTGCCAGCAGTTTAAGAGGGGCAAGCTCCTACGAGCAGTACTTC.